This T cell receptor beta chain was recorded in a study of blood T cells in healthy people across ages. PCR was performed a second time for about 6 to 12 cycles using a sample-barcoded 5' primer and a J-beta primer mix. TCRdb used MiXCR to reprocess the 5' RACE reads, holding one entry per CDR3 protein. The sample contains hundreds of thousands of distinct CDR3 sequences, over 40% of which appear only once. The CDR3 spans 14 residues. The V end lost 7 bases, the J end lost 7 bases, and 17 bases lay between the germline ends. From germline, CDR1 is SGHTA and CDR2 FQGNSA. This clonotype was seen many times.

The sequencing sample was made of blood. This TCR came from a man older than 75 in good health. V gene TRBV7-2 combines with J gene TRBJ2-1; tentatively, D is TRBD1 or TRBD2 (5 bases each). The CDR3 loop is CASTRDGAHNEQFF. In nucleotides, the CDR3 is TGTGCCAGCACCAGGGACGGAGCGCATAATGAGCAGTTCTTC. Filled out from reference TRBV7-2 and TRBJ2-1, the complete variable domain reads GAGVSQSPSNKVTEKGKDVELRCDPISGHTALYWYRQSLGQGLEFLIYFQGNSAPDKSGLPSDRFSAERTGGSVSTLTIQRTQQEDSAVYLCASTRDGAHNEQFFGPGTRLTVL.